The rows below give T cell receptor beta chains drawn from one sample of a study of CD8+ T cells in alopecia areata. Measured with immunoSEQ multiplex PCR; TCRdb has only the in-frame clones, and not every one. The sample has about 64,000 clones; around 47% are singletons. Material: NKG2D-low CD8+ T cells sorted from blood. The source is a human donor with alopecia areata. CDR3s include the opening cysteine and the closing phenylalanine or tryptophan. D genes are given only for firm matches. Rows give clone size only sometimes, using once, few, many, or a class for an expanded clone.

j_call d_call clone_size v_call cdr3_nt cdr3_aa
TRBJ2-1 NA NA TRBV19 TGTGCCAGTACCCCGACAGGGACTGTACCCTACAATGAGCAGTTCTTC CASTPTGTVPYNEQFF
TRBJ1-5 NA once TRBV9 TGTGCCAGCAGCGCCCTAATCAATCAGCCCCAGCATTTT CASSALINQPQHF
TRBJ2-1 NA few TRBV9 TGTGCCAGCAGCGTAGGACCCAATGAGCAGTTCTTC CASSVGPNEQFF
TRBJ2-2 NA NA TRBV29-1 TGCAGCGTTGAACCAGCCCCCGGGGAGCTGTTTTTT CSVEPAPGELFF
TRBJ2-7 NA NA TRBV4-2 TGTGCCAGCAGCCAAGAAAAGGACCTGGGCTACGAGCAGTACTTC CASSQEKDLGYEQYF
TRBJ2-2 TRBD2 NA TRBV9 TGTGCCAGCAGCGTAGCTGTTAGCGGGAGGGCCAACACCGGGGAGCTGTTTTTT CASSVAVSGRANTGELFF
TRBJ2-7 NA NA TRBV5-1 TGCGCCAGCAGCCACTCCTACGAGCAGTACTTC CASSHSYEQYF
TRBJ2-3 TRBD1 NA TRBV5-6 TGTGCCAGCAGCCAGGGGGCAGATACGCAGTATTTT CASSQGADTQYF
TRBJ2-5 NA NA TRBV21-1 TGTGCCAGCAGCAAAGGAGGGATGAGCCGGGGGCGTGGGGAGACCCAGTACTTC CASSKGGMSRGRGETQYF
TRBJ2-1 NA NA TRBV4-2 TGTGCCAGCAGCCAAGAAGACTCAGGTCAAGGTGAGCAGTTCTTC CASSQEDSGQGEQFF
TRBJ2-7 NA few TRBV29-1 TGCAGCGTTGAAGATCGGGCAACCCCCTCCTACGAGCAGTACTTC CSVEDRATPSYEQYF
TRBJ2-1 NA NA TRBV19 TGTGCCAGTAGTAGGATGATTTACAATGAGCAGTTCTTC CASSRMIYNEQFF
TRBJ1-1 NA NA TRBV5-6 TGTGCCAGCAGCTTATGGACGGGACACATGAACACTGAAGCTTTCTTT CASSLWTGHMNTEAFF
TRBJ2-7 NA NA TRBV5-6 TGTGCCAGCAGCTTGGGAGTGATCCCCTACGAGCAGTACTTC CASSLGVIPYEQYF
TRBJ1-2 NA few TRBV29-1 TGCAGCGTTGAAGATCGTCGTGGCTACACCTTC CSVEDRRGYTF
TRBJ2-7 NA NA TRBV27 TGTGCCAGCAGTTTATCGATTGAAGGAGTAGAGCAGTACTTC CASSLSIEGVEQYF
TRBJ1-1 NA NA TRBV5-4 TGTGCCAGCAGGGGACCGGGACACATGAACACTGAAGCTTTCTTT CASRGPGHMNTEAFF
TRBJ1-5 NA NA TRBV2 TGTGCCAGCAGTGGGGGCAGCCGCAATCAGCCCCAGCATTTT CASSGGSRNQPQHF
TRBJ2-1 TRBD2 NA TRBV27 TGTGCCAGCAGCCGTGGACTAGCCGGTGAGCAGTTCTTC CASSRGLAGEQFF
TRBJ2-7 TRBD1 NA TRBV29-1 TGCAGCGTACCAAGGGGGCGGGAGCAGTACTTC CSVPRGREQYF
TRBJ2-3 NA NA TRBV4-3 TGCGCCAGCAGCCAAGAGGTCGCTGGGCTTACAGATACGCAGTATTTT CASSQEVAGLTDTQYF
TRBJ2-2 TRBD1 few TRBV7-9 TGTGCCAGCAGCTCACGGACAGGGATGGCCGGGGAGCTGTTTTTT CASSSRTGMAGELFF
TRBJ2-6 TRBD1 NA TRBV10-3 TGTGCCATCAGTGACCGGGACAGGGGGCTGAGCGTCCTGACTTTC CAISDRDRGLSVLTF
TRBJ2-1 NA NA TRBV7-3 TGCGCCAGCAGCTTAGTCCCCCTCAATGAGCAGTTCTTC CASSLVPLNEQFF
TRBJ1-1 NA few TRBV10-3 TGTGCCATCAGTGAGGTGGCACAGAGCACTGAAGCTTTCTTT CAISEVAQSTEAFF
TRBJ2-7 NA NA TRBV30 TGTGCCTGGAGTGAGGGGAGAGGCTACGAGCAGTACTTC CAWSEGRGYEQYF
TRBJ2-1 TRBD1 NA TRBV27 TGTGCCAGCAGTCTCCAGGGGGACACGAATGAGCAGTTCTTC CASSLQGDTNEQFF
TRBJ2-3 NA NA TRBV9 TGTGCCAGCAGCGCCCCGGGGAGTGGGACGGATACGCAGTATTTT CASSAPGSGTDTQYF
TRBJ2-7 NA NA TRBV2 TGTGCCAGCAGCGCTGGGGCTTACTACGAGCAGTACTTC CASSAGAYYEQYF
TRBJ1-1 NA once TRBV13 TGTGCCAGCAGCTTCGACGGTAACACTGAAGCTTTCTTT CASSFDGNTEAFF
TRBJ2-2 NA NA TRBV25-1 TGTGCCAGCAGTGAATGGACAGCGAACACCGGGGAGCTGTTTTTT CASSEWTANTGELFF
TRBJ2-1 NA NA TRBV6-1 TGTGCCAGCAGACCTTTCCTAGAATACAATGAGCAGTTCTTC CASRPFLEYNEQFF
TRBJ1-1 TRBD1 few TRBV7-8 TGTGCCAGCAGCTTAACAGGGGACGTAACTGAAGCTTTCTTT CASSLTGDVTEAFF
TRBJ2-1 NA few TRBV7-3 TGTGCCAGCAGCCCAGGGGTAGTGGGTGAGCAGTTCTTC CASSPGVVGEQFF
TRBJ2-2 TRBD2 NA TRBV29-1 TGCAGCGTCCTAACTAGCGGGGGCGTCAGTGGGGAGCTGTTTTTT CSVLTSGGVSGELFF
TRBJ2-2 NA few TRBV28 TGTGCCAGCAGTTTAATGGGGACCGGGGAGCTGTTTTTT CASSLMGTGELFF
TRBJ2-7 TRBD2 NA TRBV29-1 TGCAGCGCCGAGACTAGCGGGAGTTACGAGCAGTACTTC CSAETSGSYEQYF
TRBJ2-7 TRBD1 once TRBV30 TGTGCCTGGAGGGGACAGGGAACATACGAGCAGTACTTC CAWRGQGTYEQYF
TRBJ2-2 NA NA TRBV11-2 TGTGCCAGCAGCTCTGCCCCCGGGGAGCTGTTTTTT CASSSAPGELFF
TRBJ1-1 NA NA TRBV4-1 TGCGCCAGCAGCCAAGGCATCCGTCGGGGCACTGAAGCTTTCTTT CASSQGIRRGTEAFF
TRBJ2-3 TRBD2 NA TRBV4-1 TGCGCCAGCAGCCAAAGAGGGAGCGGGGCCCGGGGGGATACGCAGTATTTT CASSQRGSGARGDTQYF
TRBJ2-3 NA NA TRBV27 TGTGCCACCGGGAAGGGCACAGATACGCAGTATTTT CATGKGTDTQYF
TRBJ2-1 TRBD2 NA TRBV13 TGTGCCAGCAGCCCCCGATACGGGGGGGTAGGCGATGAGCAGTTCTTC CASSPRYGGVGDEQFF
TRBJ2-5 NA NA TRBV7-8 TGTGCCAGCAGCTTACTGGGGACGGGCTTTCGGGAGACCCAGTACTTC CASSLLGTGFRETQYF
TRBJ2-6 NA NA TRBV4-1 TGCGCCAGCAGCCCGGATGGCAGGGTTGGCTCTGGGGCCAACGTCCTGACTTTC CASSPDGRVGSGANVLTF
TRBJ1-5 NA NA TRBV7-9 TGTGCCAGCAGCTTAGCAAATCAGCCCCAGCATTTT CASSLANQPQHF
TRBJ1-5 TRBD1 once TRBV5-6 TGTGCCAGCAGCGACGGACAGGGAAAACTGCATTTT CASSDGQGKLHF
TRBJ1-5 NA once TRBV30 TGTGCCTGGAGTGCGAGACTGGGTGGCAATCAGCCCCAGCATTTT CAWSARLGGNQPQHF
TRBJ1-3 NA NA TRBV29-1 TGCAGCGTTCTGGAAGGGATCTCTGGAAACACCATATATTTT CSVLEGISGNTIYF
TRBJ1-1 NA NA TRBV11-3 TGTGCCAGCAGCTTAGTGGGGAACACTGAAGCTTTCTTT CASSLVGNTEAFF
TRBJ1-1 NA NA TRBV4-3 TGCGCCAGCAGCCAAGAGGGCACAGTCACTGAAGCTTTCTTT CASSQEGTVTEAFF